These T cell receptor beta chains were read from a single sample in a study of shared T cell receptors in the human thymus. Clones were read by immunoSEQ multiplex PCR, and TCRdb kept only the in-frame ones, dropping some. This table has 500,000 to 850,000 clones, roughly 86% appearing once. In addition, the sample was reused for a study of human thymus T cells.

Sequenced sample: thymocytes. The source is a boy under three years old with a congenital heart defect. Both conserved end residues are part of each CDR3.

CDR3 protein: CASSQGVGELFF
V gene: TRBV6-1
CDR3 length: 12

CDR3 protein: CASSYRTGRDTQYF
V gene: TRBV5-5
CDR3 length: 14

CDR3 protein: CASSLHENNEQFF
V gene: TRBV7-2
CDR3 length: 13

CDR3 protein: CASSLLEDPHMNTEAFF
V gene: TRBV27
CDR3 length: 17

CDR3 protein: CASSYGQGAEKLFF
V gene: TRBV6-6
CDR3 length: 14

CDR3 protein: CATQREHRANEQFF
V gene: TRBV15
CDR3 length: 14

CDR3 protein: CASSLGDRGDSPLHF
V gene: TRBV7-9
CDR3 length: 15

CDR3 protein: CASARGTGSRYKLPNYGYTF
V gene: TRBV19
CDR3 length: 20

CDR3 protein: CASSPCGTGGLYEQYF
V gene: TRBV18
CDR3 length: 16

CDR3 protein: CASSLGPLRDSRAFF
V gene: TRBV28
CDR3 length: 15

CDR3 protein: CASTQTDAGNTIYF
V gene: TRBV28
CDR3 length: 14